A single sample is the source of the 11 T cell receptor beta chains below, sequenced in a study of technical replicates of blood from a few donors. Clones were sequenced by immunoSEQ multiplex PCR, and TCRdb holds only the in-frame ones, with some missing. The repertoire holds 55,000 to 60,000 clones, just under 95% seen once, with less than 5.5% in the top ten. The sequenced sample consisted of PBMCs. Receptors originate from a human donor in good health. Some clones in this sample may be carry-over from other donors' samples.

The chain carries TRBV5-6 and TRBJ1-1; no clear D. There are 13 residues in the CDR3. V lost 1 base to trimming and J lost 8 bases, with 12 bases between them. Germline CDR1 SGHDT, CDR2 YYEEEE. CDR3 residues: CASSLISGTEAFF. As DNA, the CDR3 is TGTGCCAGCAGCTTGATCAGCGGCACAGAAGCTTTCTTT. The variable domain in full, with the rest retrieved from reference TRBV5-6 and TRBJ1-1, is DAGVTQSPTHLIKTRGQQVTLRCSPKSGHDTVSWYQQALGQGPQFIFQYYEEEERQRGNFPDRFSGHQFPNYSSELNVNALLLGDSALYLCASSLISGTEAFFGQGTRLTVV.

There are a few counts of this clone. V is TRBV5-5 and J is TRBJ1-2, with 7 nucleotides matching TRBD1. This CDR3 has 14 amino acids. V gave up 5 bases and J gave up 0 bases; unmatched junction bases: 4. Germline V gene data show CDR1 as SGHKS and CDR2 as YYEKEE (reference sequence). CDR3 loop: CASRPGTANYGYTF. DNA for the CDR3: TGTGCCAGCAGACCCGGGACAGCTAACTATGGCTACACCTTC. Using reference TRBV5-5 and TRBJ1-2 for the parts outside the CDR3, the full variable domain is DAGVTQSPTHLIKTRGQQVTLRCSPISGHKSVSWYQQVLGQGPQFIFQYYEKEERGRGNFPDRFSARQFPNYSSELNVNALLLGDSALYLCASRPGTANYGYTFGSGTRLTVV.

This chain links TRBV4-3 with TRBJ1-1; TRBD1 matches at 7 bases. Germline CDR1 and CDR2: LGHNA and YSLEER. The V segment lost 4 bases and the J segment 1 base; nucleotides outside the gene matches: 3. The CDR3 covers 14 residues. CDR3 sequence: CASSPDRKNTEAFF. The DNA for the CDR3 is TGCGCCAGCAGCCCGGACAGGAAGAACACTGAAGCTTTCTTT.

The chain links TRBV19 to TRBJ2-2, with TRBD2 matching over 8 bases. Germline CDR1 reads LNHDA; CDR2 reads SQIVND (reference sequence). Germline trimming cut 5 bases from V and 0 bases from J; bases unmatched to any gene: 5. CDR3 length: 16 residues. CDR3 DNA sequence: TGTGCCAGTAGTGCCAGACTAGCGTCGAACACCGGGGAGCTGTTTTTT. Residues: CASSARLASNTGELFF.

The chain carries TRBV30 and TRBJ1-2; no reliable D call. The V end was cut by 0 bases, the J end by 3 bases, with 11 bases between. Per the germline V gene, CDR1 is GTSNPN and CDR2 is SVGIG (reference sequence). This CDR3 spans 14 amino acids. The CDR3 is CAWSVIQSYYGYTF. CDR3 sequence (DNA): TGTGCCTGGAGTGTTATTCAGTCCTACTATGGCTACACCTTC. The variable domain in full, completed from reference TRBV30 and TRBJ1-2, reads SQTIHQWPATLVQPVGSPLSLECTVEGTSNPNLYWYRQAAGRGLQLLFYSVGIGQISSEVPQNLSASRPQDRQFILSSKKLLLSDSGFYLCAWSVIQSYYGYTFGSGTRLTVV.

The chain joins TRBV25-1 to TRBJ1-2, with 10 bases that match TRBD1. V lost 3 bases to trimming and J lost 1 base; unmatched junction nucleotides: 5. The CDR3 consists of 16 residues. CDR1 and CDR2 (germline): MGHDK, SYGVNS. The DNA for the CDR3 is TGTGCCAGCAGTGAGTCCGGGACAGGGGTTAACTATGGCTACACCTTC. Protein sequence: CASSESGTGVNYGYTF.

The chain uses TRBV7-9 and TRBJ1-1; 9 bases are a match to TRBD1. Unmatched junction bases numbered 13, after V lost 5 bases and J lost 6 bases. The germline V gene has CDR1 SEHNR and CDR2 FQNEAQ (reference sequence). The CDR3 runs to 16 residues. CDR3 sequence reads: CASSQKGDRVFAEAFF. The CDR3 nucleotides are TGTGCCAGCAGCCAAAAAGGGGACAGGGTTTTCGCTGAAGCTTTCTTT.

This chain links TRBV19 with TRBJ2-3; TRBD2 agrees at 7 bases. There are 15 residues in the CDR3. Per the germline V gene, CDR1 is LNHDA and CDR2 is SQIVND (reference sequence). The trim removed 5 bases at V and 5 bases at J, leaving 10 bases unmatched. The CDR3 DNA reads TGTGCCAGTAGTCCCCGGCCCTCGGGGGGAGATACGCAGTATTTT. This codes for CASSPRPSGGDTQYF. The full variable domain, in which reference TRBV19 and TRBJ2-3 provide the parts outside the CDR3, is DGGITQSPKYLFRKEGQNVTLSCEQNLNHDAMYWYRQDPGQGLRLIYYSQIVNDFQKGDIAEGYSVSREKKESFPLTVTSAQKNPTAFYLCASSPRPSGGDTQYFGPGTRLTVL.

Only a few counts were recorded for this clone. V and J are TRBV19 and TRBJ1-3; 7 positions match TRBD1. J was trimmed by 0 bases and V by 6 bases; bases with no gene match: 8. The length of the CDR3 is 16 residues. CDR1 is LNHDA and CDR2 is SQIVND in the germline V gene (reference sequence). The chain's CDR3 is CASRPNRDSSGNTIYF. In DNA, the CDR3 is TGTGCCAGTAGGCCCAACAGGGACAGCTCTGGAAACACCATATATTTT.

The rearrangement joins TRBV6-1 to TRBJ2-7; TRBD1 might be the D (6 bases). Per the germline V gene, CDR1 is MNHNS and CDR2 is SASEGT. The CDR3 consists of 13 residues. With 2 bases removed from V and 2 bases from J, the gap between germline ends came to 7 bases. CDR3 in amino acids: CASSEWGPYEQYF. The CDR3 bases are TGTGCCAGCAGTGAATGGGGGCCCTACGAGCAGTACTTC.

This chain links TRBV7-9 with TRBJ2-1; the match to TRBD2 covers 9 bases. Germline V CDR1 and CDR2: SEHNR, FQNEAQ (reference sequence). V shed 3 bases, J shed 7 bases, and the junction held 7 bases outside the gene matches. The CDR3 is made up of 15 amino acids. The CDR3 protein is CASSLVRGGPNEQFF. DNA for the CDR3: TGTGCCAGCAGCTTGGTGCGGGGGGGCCCTAATGAGCAGTTCTTC.